This record covers a single T cell receptor beta chain. Its antigen is unidentified. This sample is drawn from a study of T cells in Graves' hyperthyroidism and ophthalmopathy. The CDR3 runs to 18 residues. V was clipped by 6 bases and J by 5 bases, with 32 bases between them. Germline-derived CDR1 and CDR2 are SQVTM and ANQGSEA. Fresh 10 ml peripheral blood yielded PBMCs. Researchers took RNA transcripts and amplified the TCR beta CDR3 regions from them. Using the HTBI primer set, a first-round RT-PCR was run on the TCR CDR3. One entry per CDR3 protein results from TCRdb running MiXCR on the multiplex PCR reads. The sample contains roughly 700,000 distinct CDR3 sequences, roughly 17% of which appear only once. Study observations and caveats: The model identified upcoming ophthalmopathy a median 6.5 months ahead of onset. In blood, most of the thyroid clonotypes expanded above 0.001 were also present. Ophthalmopathy stood apart from stable hyperthyroidism in a 13 V-J model.

Sequenced input: blood. The receptor comes from a man aged 50 or older with Graves' hyperthyroidism. V gene TRBV29-1 combines with J gene TRBJ2-7, with TRBD2 as a possible D gene (5 bases). CDR3 region: CSVGWADLNRGSTHEQYF. The CDR3 region has the DNA TGCAGCGTCGGATGGGCGGACCTTAACCGGGGTAGTACCCACGAGCAGTACTTC.